These T cell receptor beta chains were read from a single sample in a study of regulatory T cells in long-lasting Graves disease. One entry per CDR3 protein results from TCRdb running MiXCR on the multiplex PCR reads. The sample consists of about 530,000 distinct CDR3 sequences, 16% of them appearing once. The same sample was also studied in work on T cells in Graves' hyperthyroidism and ophthalmopathy.

The source material was peripheral blood mononuclear cells (PBMCs), sampled at new diagnosis, from a patient treated with antithyroid drugs. The source is a woman aged 40-60 years with Graves disease. CDR3s include the opening cysteine and the closing phenylalanine or tryptophan. The D gene is left open where the match is weak. Only some rows state a clone size, as once, few, many or a class for expanded clones.

CDR3: CAISGTGQGSAEQFF
DNA: TGTGCCATCAGTGGGACAGGACAGGGCTCGGCTGAGCAGTTCTTC
J: TRBJ2-1
D: TRBD1
V: TRBV10-3
size: many

CDR3: CASSPGQGIGELFF
DNA: TGTGCCAGCAGCCCGGGACAGGGCATCGGGGAGCTGTTTTTT
J: TRBJ2-2
D: TRBD1
V: TRBV7-3
size: many

CDR3: CSASGTAYNQPQHF
DNA: TGCAGTGCGTCCGGGACCGCCTACAATCAGCCCCAGCATTTT
J: TRBJ1-5
D: -
V: TRBV20-1
size: -

CDR3: CASSQDVRPSNEQFF
DNA: TGTGCCAGCAGCCAAGATGTGCGCCCCAGTAATGAGCAGTTCTTC
J: TRBJ2-1
D: -
V: TRBV3-1
size: -

CDR3: CASFDRDEKLFF
DNA: TGTGCCAGCTTTGACAGGGATGAAAAACTGTTTTTT
J: TRBJ1-4
D: TRBD1
V: TRBV2
size: -

CDR3: CASSVRPGGLGANVLTF
DNA: TGTGCCAGCAGCGTACGTCCTGGGGGTCTGGGGGCCAACGTCCTGACTTTC
J: TRBJ2-6
D: -
V: TRBV9
size: -

CDR3: CATSQKGQGYNEQFF
DNA: TGTGCCACCAGTCAGAAGGGACAGGGCTACAATGAGCAGTTCTTC
J: TRBJ2-1
D: TRBD1
V: TRBV24-1
size: many

CDR3: CASSPKATNEKLFF
DNA: TGTGCCAGTAGTCCGAAAGCAACTAATGAAAAACTGTTTTTT
J: TRBJ1-4
D: -
V: TRBV19
size: few

CDR3: CASSPSGDEQYF
DNA: TGTGCCAGCTCACCTTCCGGGGACGAGCAGTACTTC
J: TRBJ2-7
D: -
V: TRBV18
size: many

CDR3: CASSLLWGERDEQFF
DNA: TGTGCCAGCAGTTTACTATGGGGGGAGAGAGATGAGCAGTTCTTC
J: TRBJ2-1
D: -
V: TRBV12-3/TRBV12-4
size: many

CDR3: CASRPGGLPMNTEAFF
DNA: TGTGCCAGCAGGCCAGGGGGGCTTCCTATGAACACTGAAGCTTTCTTT
J: TRBJ1-1
D: TRBD1
V: TRBV6-1
size: many

CDR3: CATSALADEQFF
DNA: TGTGCCACCAGTGCCCTAGCGGATGAGCAGTTCTTC
J: TRBJ2-1
D: TRBD2
V: TRBV24-1
size: -

CDR3: CASSATSGNSYEQYF
DNA: TGTGCCAGCAGTGCGACTAGCGGAAACTCCTACGAGCAGTACTTC
J: TRBJ2-7
D: TRBD2
V: TRBV2
size: many

CDR3: CASSRGLARETQYF
DNA: TGTGCCAGCAGTCGGGGACTAGCGAGGGAGACCCAGTACTTC
J: TRBJ2-5
D: TRBD2
V: TRBV6-1
size: few